Sequencing of this T cell receptor (beta chain) was carried out in a study of blood T cell repertoires in COVID-19. Looking at the study overall: PBMCs, B-cell-depleted T cells, or T cells were the source of the cDNA or gDNA that made up the material.

The assay was immunoSEQ multiplex PCR, and TCRdb's table has in-frame clones only and misses some. The table records approximately 220,000 clones, about four fifths of them present only once. Sequenced: PBMCs or T cells enriched from blood (not recorded which). The sequence was obtained from a middle-aged woman who had been exposed to COVID-19.

This CDR3 is CASSQGRGAYEQYF. CDR3 coding DNA: TGTGCCAGCAGCCAAGGGCGGGGGGCCTACGAGCAGTACTTC. The chain employs TRBV4-2 and TRBJ2-7, with TRBD2 identical over 8 bases. Germline V gene sequence: CDR1 LGHNA, CDR2 YNFKEQ. V lost 1 base, J lost 2 bases, and 1 base stayed unmatched. The CDR3 runs 14 residues.